The rows below give T cell receptor beta chains drawn from one sample of a study of cytomegalovirus exposure and HLA in healthy donors. Here immunoSEQ multiplex PCR was the method, and the copy in TCRdb shows in-frame clones only, minus some. The sample consists of approximately 52,000 clones, over 65% of them appearing once. The sample taken for sequencing was PBMCs. These receptors originate from a man aged 40-49 years in good health and CMV-seropositive. CDR3s include the opening cysteine and the closing phenylalanine or tryptophan. The order of the fields is clone size, J gene, V gene, D gene, CDR3 DNA, CDR3 protein. D genes are given only for firm matches. For some rows the clone size is stated as once, few or many, or as a class when expanded; others skip it.

size: .; J: TRBJ2-7; V: TRBV30; D: TRBD1; DNA: TGTGCCTGGAGTCCTCGACCCCGGGACAGGGGTTTCTACGAGCAGTACTTC; CDR3: CAWSPRPRDRGFYEQYF
size: .; J: TRBJ1-4; V: TRBV7-2; D: .; DNA: TGTGCCAGCAGCTTAGCATCAGGGGAGGAAAAACTGTTTTTT; CDR3: CASSLASGEEKLFF
size: once; J: TRBJ1-4; V: TRBV7-2; D: .; DNA: TGTGCCAGCAGCTTAGAATCGGGTGGTGAAAAACTGTTTTTT; CDR3: CASSLESGGEKLFF
size: .; J: TRBJ1-5; V: TRBV2; D: .; DNA: TGTGCCAGCAGGAGGGAGACACATAGCAATCAGCCCCAGCATTTT; CDR3: CASRRETHSNQPQHF
size: .; J: TRBJ2-6; V: TRBV27; D: .; DNA: TGTGCCAGCAGTTTGGCACAGGGATTGGCTGGGGCCAACGTCCTGACTTTC; CDR3: CASSLAQGLAGANVLTF
size: .; J: TRBJ1-3; V: TRBV5-1; D: TRBD1; DNA: TGCGCCAGCAGCTTGGTTGGGGACAGGGGTTCTGGAAACACCATATATTTT; CDR3: CASSLVGDRGSGNTIYF
size: .; J: TRBJ1-5; V: TRBV30; D: TRBD1; DNA: TGTGCCTGGGATACAGGGGATCAGCCCCAGCATTTT; CDR3: CAWDTGDQPQHF
size: .; J: TRBJ2-5; V: TRBV7-7; D: TRBD1; DNA: TGTGCTAGCAGCTCCACTACAGGGGTCGAGACCCAGTACTTC; CDR3: CASSSTTGVETQYF
size: .; J: TRBJ2-7; V: TRBV30; D: TRBD1; DNA: TGTGCCTGGAGAGACAGGGGCCCCGAGCAGTACTTC; CDR3: CAWRDRGPEQYF
size: .; J: TRBJ1-2; V: TRBV5-4; D: TRBD1; DNA: TGTGCCAGCAGCTCACGGACAGGAAACTATGGCTACACCTTC; CDR3: CASSSRTGNYGYTF
size: .; J: TRBJ1-2; V: TRBV5-8; D: .; DNA: TGTGCCAGCAGCTTCCGCCGTTCCACCTCCGGGGGCTACACCTTC; CDR3: CASSFRRSTSGGYTF
size: .; J: TRBJ1-4; V: TRBV28; D: .; DNA: TGTGCCAGTACAGGGTCACCAAATGAAAAACTGTTTTTT; CDR3: CASTGSPNEKLFF
size: .; J: TRBJ1-3; V: TRBV6-5; D: .; DNA: TGTGCCAGCAGTGTACACGCTACTCCCGGGAACACCATATATTTT; CDR3: CASSVHATPGNTIYF
size: .; J: TRBJ2-7; V: TRBV7-7; D: TRBD2; DNA: TGTGCTAGCAGCCGTTTTGCGGGGGGCTACGAGCAGTACTTC; CDR3: CASSRFAGGYEQYF
size: .; J: TRBJ2-7; V: TRBV6-5; D: .; DNA: TGTGCCAGCAGTTACTCCCCGCCCCCAGGGACCTACGAGCAGTACTTC; CDR3: CASSYSPPPGTYEQYF
size: .; J: TRBJ2-3; V: TRBV6-1; D: TRBD1; DNA: TGTGCCAGCAGTGGACAGGGCGAAACCACAGATACGCAGTATTTT; CDR3: CASSGQGETTDTQYF
size: .; J: TRBJ1-2; V: TRBV5-1; D: TRBD1; DNA: TGCGCCAGCAGCGGTATCGGACAGGGTGGCTACACCTTC; CDR3: CASSGIGQGGYTF
size: few; J: TRBJ2-7; V: TRBV19; D: TRBD2; DNA: TGTGCCAGTAGTATTAGCGGGAGCTCCTACGAGCAGTACTTC; CDR3: CASSISGSSYEQYF